This T cell receptor beta chain was found in a study of PD-1 blockade in classical Hodgkin lymphoma. The study, taken as a whole, reports: It was CD4+ TCR diversity, not CD8+, that rose significantly by C4D1.

Sequencing used immunoSEQ multiplex PCR; TCRdb keeps in-frame clones, though not all of them. The sample has tens of thousands of clones, 75% to 90% seen once. In the case of this clone: Antigen unknown.

V was clipped by 0 bases and J by 7 bases; unmatched bases: 9. The CDR3 extends over 16 amino acids. From germline, CDR1 is SGHDT and CDR2 YYEEEE. Relapse after autologous stem cell transplantation occurred in every patient, and brentuximab vedotin exposure varied. The starting material was peripheral blood mononuclear cells (PBMCs), obtained before the second cycle of nivolumab. The V and J genes are TRBV5-6 and TRBJ1-2; TRBD1 matches at 10 bases. This clonotype originated in a human donor with classical Hodgkin lymphoma. The CDR3 here is CASSLETGGSRLGYTF. As DNA, the CDR3 is TGTGCCAGCAGCTTGGAGACAGGGGGCAGTCGGCTTGGCTACACCTTC.